The 20 T cell receptor beta chains listed next were all sequenced from one sample in a study of shared T cell receptors in the human thymus. Sequencing used immunoSEQ multiplex PCR; TCRdb keeps in-frame clones, though not all of them. The sample contains 600,000 or so clones, more than 70% of which appear only once. The sample also formed part of further work on human thymus T cells.

Sequencing was carried out using thymocytes. These receptors were collected from a boy younger than two with a congenital heart defect.

The J gene is TRBJ2-3, the V gene TRBV28; 14 bases match TRBD2. Germline V CDR1 and CDR2: MDHEN, SYDVKM. Losses at the gene ends were 3 bases for V and 2 bases for J; bases not matched to a gene: 10. The length of the CDR3 is 19 residues. CDR3 coding DNA: TGTGCCAGCAGTTTGGCAGGACTAGCGGGAGGCCCATACACAGATACGCAGTATTTT. Amino acids: CASSLAGLAGGPYTDTQYF. Full variable domain (outside the CDR3, taken from reference TRBV28 and TRBJ2-3): DVKVTQSSRYLVKRTGEKVFLECVQDMDHENMFWYRQDPGLGLRLIYFSYDVKMKEKGDIPEGYSVSREKKERFSLILESASTNQTSMYLCASSLAGLAGGPYTDTQYFGPGTRLTVL.

This rearrangement joins TRBV6-5 to TRBJ2-5, with D perhaps matching TRBD1 (6 bases). Trimming removed 2 bases at V and 5 bases at J, with 18 bases between. The CDR3 spans 16 residues. In germline, CDR1 is MNHEY, CDR2 SVGAGI. DNA for the CDR3: TGTGCCAGCAGTTACGGATCCTACCACAGGGCCGAGACCCAGTACTTC. The encoded protein is CASSYGSYHRAETQYF.

CDR3 region: CASSLAPGGPGDTQYF. For the CDR3, the DNA is TGCGCCAGCAGCTTGGCTCCGGGAGGGCCTGGAGATACGCAGTATTTT. The gene calls are TRBV5-1 and TRBJ2-3, with 8 nucleotides matching TRBD2. The CDR3 runs 16 residues. J gave up 5 bases and V 0 bases, and 8 bases lay outside the gene matches. Germline V gives CDR1 SGHRS, CDR2 YFSETQ.

The chain has TRBV15 and TRBJ2-1; TRBD2 agrees at 9 bases. This CDR3 spans 20 amino acids. V shed 0 bases and J 0 bases; nucleotides not matched to a gene: 12. Per the germline V gene, CDR1 is LNHNV and CDR2 is YYDKDF (reference sequence). The CDR3 here is CATSRDSVGGRGISYNEQFF. The CDR3 coding sequence is TGTGCCACCAGCAGAGATAGTGTTGGCGGGAGGGGCATCTCCTACAATGAGCAGTTCTTC.

The chain has TRBV15 and TRBJ2-7; 8 bases are a match to TRBD2. Germline V gene sequence: CDR1 LNHNV, CDR2 YYDKDF (reference sequence). V gave up 6 bases and J gave up 2 bases; unmatched junction bases: 12. CDR3 size: 16 residues. The CDR3 region is CATSFPETSETYEQYF. The CDR3 DNA follows: TGTGCCACCAGTTTCCCGGAGACTAGCGAGACCTACGAGCAGTACTTC.

The chain is built from TRBV7-9 and TRBJ2-1, with 8 bases that match TRBD2. This CDR3 has 16 amino acids. From germline, CDR1 is SEHNR and CDR2 FQNEAQ (reference sequence). Trimming cost V 5 bases and J 2 bases; bases outside gene matches: 8. CDR3 sequence: CASSPLASGPYNEQFF. CDR3 DNA: TGTGCCAGCAGCCCCCTCGCTAGCGGGCCCTACAATGAGCAGTTCTTC.

The chain recombines TRBV4-3 with TRBJ2-3, with TRBD2 matching over 11 bases. CDR1 and CDR2 from the germline V gene are LGHNA and YSLEER. The CDR3 has 17 amino acids. The junction had 7 bases not matched to a gene; V was cut back by 4 bases and J by 1 base. This CDR3 is CASSRRLAGLGTDTQYF. DNA for the CDR3: TGCGCCAGCAGCCGCAGACTAGCGGGACTGGGCACAGATACGCAGTATTTT.

The chain is built from TRBV11-2 and TRBJ2-1; TRBD2 matches at 10 bases. Germline loops: CDR1 SGHAT, CDR2 FQNNGV. J was trimmed by 5 bases and V by 10 bases; bases with no gene match: 8. CDR3 length equals 14 residues. The CDR3 DNA is TGTGCCACCTCAGGACTAGCGGAAAACAATGAGCAGTTCTTC. Protein sequence: CATSGLAENNEQFF.

In its sample, this clone was seen a few times. This chain joins TRBV7-2 and TRBJ1-5, with D perhaps TRBD1 (5 bases). CDR3 size: 14 residues. Germline V gene data show CDR1 as SGHTA and CDR2 as FQGNSA. Trimming stripped 5 bases from V and 4 bases from J, with 12 bases between. The CDR3 region has the DNA TGTGCCAGCAGCGTAGGCGGGGGGAATCAGCCCCAGCATTTT. Residues: CASSVGGGNQPQHF.

J is TRBJ1-1 and V is TRBV19; a weak D match, TRBD1 (5 bases). Germline V CDR1 and CDR2: LNHDA, SQIVND (reference sequence). CDR3 length: 14 amino acids. V lost 8 bases to trimming and J lost 1 base, with 14 bases between them. The CDR3 sequence is CASLLRDQNTEAFF. DNA for the CDR3: TGTGCCAGTCTGCTCAGGGATCAGAACACTGAAGCTTTCTTT.

This chain connects TRBV19 to TRBJ1-5; TRBD1 agrees at 10 bases. This CDR3 comprises 16 residues. V shed 6 bases and J 6 bases; nucleotides not matched to a gene: 11. CDR1 is LNHDA, CDR2 SQIVND, per germline (reference sequence). CDR3 in DNA: TGTGCCAGTAGGCCCGGGACAGGGGTTGTATTTCAGCCCCAGCATTTT. It is translated as CASRPGTGVVFQPQHF.

The chain recombines TRBV6-4 with TRBJ1-2, with D possibly being TRBD1 (6 bases). This CDR3 contains 15 residues. The V gene lost 6 bases and the J gene lost 7 bases, with 21 bases spanning the gap. Germline CDR1 and CDR2: MRHNA and SNTAGT. CDR3 loop: CASRLDSSPGGGYTF. In nucleotides, the CDR3 is TGTGCCAGCAGGCTGGACAGCTCACCTGGAGGTGGCTACACCTTC.

CDR3 region: CARGDRGMNTEAFF. The CDR3 nucleotides are TGTGCCAGGGGCGACAGGGGAATGAACACTGAAGCTTTCTTT. The rearrangement joins TRBV21-1 to TRBJ1-1; the table assigns TRBD1, which was not confirmed against the DNA. TRBV21-1 is listed as a pseudogene. The CDR3 has 14 residues.

The chain joins TRBV19 to TRBJ2-3; 7 bases map to TRBD2. The V segment lost 4 bases and the J segment 4 bases; nucleotides outside the gene matches: 8. Germline-derived CDR1 and CDR2 are LNHDA and SQIVND (reference sequence). This CDR3 contains 15 residues. For the CDR3, the DNA is TGTGCCAGTAGTAGGGCGGGAGATATCGCAGATACGCAGTATTTT. It specifies CASSRAGDIADTQYF.

The chain employs TRBV9 and TRBJ2-5; 10 nucleotides match TRBD2. The CDR3 totals 18 residues. The J segment lost 4 bases and the V segment lost 2 bases, leaving 14 bases of the junction unmatched. CDR1 and CDR2 (germline): SGDLS, YYNGEE. The CDR3 nucleotides are TGTGCCAGCAGCGTCAGCGGGGGGGCCTGTATGAAACCAGAGACCCAGTACTTC. Encoded protein: CASSVSGGACMKPETQYF.

The chain links TRBV4-3 to TRBJ2-3, with 7 bases matching TRBD1. CDR3 length: 15 residues. The V segment lost 5 bases and the J segment 2 bases; nucleotides outside the gene matches: 7. Germline V gene lookup returns CDR1 LGHNA and CDR2 YSLEER. The CDR3 is CASSKKTGNTDTQYF. The CDR3 bases are TGCGCCAGCAGCAAGAAGACAGGGAACACAGATACGCAGTATTTT.

The rearrangement joins TRBV4-1 to TRBJ2-7; perhaps TRBD1 as D (5 bases). The CDR3 contains 15 residues. Looked up from germline, CDR1 is MGHRA and CDR2 is YSYEKL. V dropped 3 bases and J dropped 0 bases, with 12 bases sitting between them. DNA of the CDR3: TGCGCCAGCAGCCAGGACATACTGAGCTCCTACGAGCAGTACTTC. It specifies CASSQDILSSYEQYF.

The chain joins TRBV13 to TRBJ2-2; 7 bases are shared with TRBD1. V was pared by 0 bases and J by 6 bases, with 1 base of the junction left unmatched. Germline V lookup: CDR1 PRHDT, CDR2 FYEKMQ (reference sequence). The CDR3 extends over 14 amino acids. CDR3 region: CASSLGRGPGELFF. The CDR3 DNA reads as TGTGCCAGCAGCTTAGGGAGGGGGCCCGGGGAGCTGTTTTTT.

The gene calls are TRBV28 and TRBJ1-3; no clear D. Trimming left V 7 bases short and J 2 bases short, with 12 bases between. Germline V gene data show CDR1 as MDHEN and CDR2 as SYDVKM. This CDR3 comprises 14 residues. The CDR3 DNA sequence: TGTGCCAGCAAGGGAGGCTTTCCTGGAAACACCATATATTTT. This codes for CASKGGFPGNTIYF.

J is TRBJ1-1 and V is TRBV5-8; unclear D gene. Trimming took 4 bases from V and 4 from J, leaving 8 bases between them. Germline lookup yields CDR1 SGHTS and CDR2 YDEGEE. This CDR3 spans 12 amino acids. This CDR3 reads CASSHLGTEAFF. The CDR3 coding sequence is TGTGCCAGCAGCCATCTCGGCACTGAAGCTTTCTTT. The complete variable domain, with remaining parts taken from reference TRBV5-8 and TRBJ1-1, reads EAGVTQSPTHLIKTRGQQATLRCSPISGHTSVYWYQQALGLGLQFLLWYDEGEERNRGNFPPRFSGRQFPNYSSELNVNALELEDSALYLCASSHLGTEAFFGQGTRLTVV.